These T cell receptor beta chains were read from a single sample in a study of T cell responses to AZD1222 COVID-19 vaccine. Method: immunoSEQ multiplex PCR; TCRdb's copy keeps in-frame clones and lacks some. The sample yields around 150,000 clones, just over 90% seen once. This material consisted of peripheral blood, taken 28 days after the second AZD1222 dose. These receptors were taken from an adult who received the AZD1222 COVID-19 vaccine. The CDR3 runs from the conserved cysteine through the conserved F or W. Each record gives: J gene, clone size, D gene, CDR3 length, V gene, CDR3 protein, CDR3 DNA. The D gene is left open where the match is weak. Where a row states a size, it is once, few, many or the class of an expanded clone; other rows omit it.

j_gene: TRBJ2-7; abundance: once; d_gene: NA; len: 15; v_gene: TRBV5-1; CDR3aa: CASSLAGGLFFEQYF; CDR3nt: TGCGCCAGCAGCTTGGCCGGGGGTCTCTTTTTCGAGCAGTACTTC
j_gene: TRBJ2-7; abundance: NA; d_gene: NA; len: 15; v_gene: TRBV7-2; CDR3aa: CASSLGGILLGEQYF; CDR3nt: TGTGCCAGCAGCTTAGGCGGCATCCTCCTCGGCGAGCAGTACTTC
j_gene: TRBJ1-1; abundance: NA; d_gene: NA; len: 16; v_gene: TRBV5-1; CDR3aa: CASSFYLAGMNTEAFF; CDR3nt: TGCGCCAGCAGCTTCTACCTGGCAGGCATGAACACCGAAGCTTTCTTT
j_gene: TRBJ2-5; abundance: NA; d_gene: NA; len: 13; v_gene: TRBV6-5; CDR3aa: CASSLWTEETQYF; CDR3nt: TGTGCCAGCAGTCTATGGACCGAAGAGACCCAGTACTTC
j_gene: TRBJ2-1; abundance: NA; d_gene: NA; len: 13; v_gene: TRBV29-1; CDR3aa: CSGGGVNGDEQFF; CDR3nt: TGCAGCGGGGGAGGAGTGAACGGAGATGAGCAGTTCTTC
j_gene: TRBJ1-1; abundance: NA; d_gene: NA; len: 13; v_gene: TRBV9; CDR3aa: CASTGGTNTEAFF; CDR3nt: TGTGCCAGCACGGGGGGTACGAACACTGAAGCTTTCTTT
j_gene: TRBJ1-1; abundance: NA; d_gene: NA; len: 14; v_gene: TRBV13; CDR3aa: CASSPNLQGVEAFF; CDR3nt: TGTGCCAGCAGTCCCAATCTACAGGGAGTTGAAGCTTTCTTT
j_gene: TRBJ1-2; abundance: NA; d_gene: TRBD1; len: 17; v_gene: TRBV7-9; CDR3aa: CASSLAGETGVAYGYTF; CDR3nt: TGTGCCAGCAGCTTAGCGGGGGAGACAGGGGTGGCCTATGGCTACACCTTC
j_gene: TRBJ2-5; abundance: NA; d_gene: TRBD2; len: 16; v_gene: TRBV4-1; CDR3aa: CASSQALAGGEETQYF; CDR3nt: TGCGCCAGCAGCCAAGCGCTAGCGGGGGGAGAAGAGACCCAGTACTTC
j_gene: TRBJ2-7; abundance: NA; d_gene: NA; len: 17; v_gene: TRBV7-2; CDR3aa: CASSFSGGGTGRPEQYF; CDR3nt: TGTGCCAGCAGCTTTTCTGGGGGAGGGACAGGCCGGCCTGAGCAGTACTTC
j_gene: TRBJ2-7; abundance: NA; d_gene: NA; len: 13; v_gene: TRBV6-5; CDR3aa: CASGQGGSYEQYF; CDR3nt: TGTGCCAGTGGGCAGGGTGGATCCTACGAGCAGTACTTC
j_gene: TRBJ1-2; abundance: NA; d_gene: NA; len: 14; v_gene: TRBV19; CDR3aa: CASSTYTENYGYTF; CDR3nt: TGTGCCAGTAGTACCTACACAGAGAACTATGGCTACACCTTC
j_gene: TRBJ1-4; abundance: NA; d_gene: NA; len: 15; v_gene: TRBV19; CDR3aa: CASKPFRATNEKLFF; CDR3nt: TGTGCCAGTAAACCCTTCAGAGCAACTAATGAAAAACTGTTTTTT
j_gene: TRBJ2-1; abundance: NA; d_gene: NA; len: 16; v_gene: TRBV7-9; CDR3aa: CASSSRLPRSYNEQFF; CDR3nt: TGTGCCAGCAGCTCACGTCTTCCTCGCTCCTACAATGAGCAGTTCTTC
j_gene: TRBJ1-2; abundance: NA; d_gene: NA; len: 13; v_gene: TRBV3-1/TRBV3-2; CDR3aa: CASSQSQVYGYTF; CDR3nt: TGTGCCAGCAGCCAATCGCAGGTTTATGGCTACACCTTC
j_gene: TRBJ1-5; abundance: NA; d_gene: NA; len: 15; v_gene: TRBV2; CDR3aa: CASSGPGGSNQPQHF; CDR3nt: TGTGCCAGCAGCGGCCCGGGTGGAAGCAATCAGCCCCAGCATTTT
j_gene: TRBJ1-5; abundance: NA; d_gene: TRBD1; len: 19; v_gene: TRBV7-9; CDR3aa: CASSLGSGGTDTGDQPQHF; CDR3nt: TGTGCCAGCAGCTTAGGTTCCGGGGGCACCGACACAGGGGATCAGCCCCAGCATTTT
j_gene: TRBJ2-3; abundance: NA; d_gene: TRBD2; len: 16; v_gene: TRBV10-2; CDR3aa: CASSRTSGGHADTQYF; CDR3nt: TGCGCCAGCAGTCGGACTAGCGGGGGACATGCAGATACGCAGTATTTT
j_gene: TRBJ2-3; abundance: NA; d_gene: NA; len: 14; v_gene: TRBV18; CDR3aa: CASSPGAWTDTQYF; CDR3nt: TGTGCCAGCTCCCCAGGGGCGTGGACAGATACGCAGTATTTT
j_gene: TRBJ1-6; abundance: NA; d_gene: TRBD1; len: 14; v_gene: TRBV15; CDR3aa: CATSRGQGGSPLHF; CDR3nt: TGTGCCACCAGCAGAGGACAGGGGGGCTCACCCCTCCACTTT
j_gene: TRBJ2-7; abundance: once; d_gene: NA; len: 14; v_gene: TRBV7-9; CDR3aa: CASSKTEIPYEQYF; CDR3nt: TGTGCCAGCAGCAAGACAGAGATCCCCTACGAGCAGTACTTC
j_gene: TRBJ1-2; abundance: NA; d_gene: NA; len: 13; v_gene: TRBV5-1; CDR3aa: CASSLAGGDGYTF; CDR3nt: TGCGCCAGCAGCTTGGCGGGTGGCGATGGCTACACCTTC
j_gene: TRBJ1-1; abundance: NA; d_gene: TRBD1; len: 15; v_gene: TRBV7-2; CDR3aa: CASSARQGPYTEAFF; CDR3nt: TGTGCCAGCAGCGCTCGACAGGGCCCGTACACTGAAGCTTTCTTT
j_gene: TRBJ1-5; abundance: NA; d_gene: NA; len: 10; v_gene: TRBV20-1; CDR3aa: CSARAHGWHF; CDR3nt: TGCAGTGCTAGAGCCCACGGGTGGCATTTT
j_gene: TRBJ2-7; abundance: NA; d_gene: TRBD2; len: 18; v_gene: TRBV4-2; CDR3aa: CASSQDDPAGRGLYEQYF; CDR3nt: TGTGCCAGCAGCCAAGATGATCCAGCGGGGCGGGGGTTATACGAGCAGTACTTC
j_gene: TRBJ1-5; abundance: NA; d_gene: NA; len: 15; v_gene: TRBV18; CDR3aa: CASSPTARLEQPQHF; CDR3nt: TGTGCCAGCTCACCAACCGCCCGGTTGGAACAGCCCCAGCATTTT